Listed below are T cell receptor beta chains from one sample, sequenced in a study of human T cells and chemical hapten exposure. TCRdb recomputed calls from the RACE reads with MiXCR, one row per CDR3 protein. Found here are around 340,000 distinct CDR3 sequences, around 7% of them singletons; the top ten hold 8.4%. The material was whole blood, obtained in connection with sensitization to the hapten diphenylcyclopropenone (DPC). These receptors were collected from a woman younger than 35 with alopecia areata. Some clones in this sample may be carry-over from other donors' samples. Each CDR3 is given with its conserved first and last residue. Fields, in order: clone size, J gene, D gene, V gene, CDR3 DNA, CDR3 protein. A D gene is named only where the DNA matches it firmly. Size is stated for part of the rows, as once, few or many counts, or as a class when the clone is expanded.

clone size: many; J gene: TRBJ1-1; D gene: NA; V gene: TRBV21-1; CDR3 DNA: TGTGCCAGCAGCAAAAGGGAGGTTTTTGGACAGGGAGGTAAAGCTTTCTTT; CDR3 protein: CASSKREVFGQGGKAFF
clone size: NA; J gene: TRBJ2-3; D gene: NA; V gene: TRBV5-1; CDR3 DNA: TGCGCCAGCAGCTTGGGGGAGAGGGTAGATACGCAGTATTTT; CDR3 protein: CASSLGERVDTQYF
clone size: many; J gene: TRBJ1-6; D gene: NA; V gene: TRBV3-1; CDR3 DNA: TGTGCCAGCAGCCAAAGGGCAGGCAATTCACCCCTCCACTTT; CDR3 protein: CASSQRAGNSPLHF
clone size: many; J gene: TRBJ1-6; D gene: NA; V gene: TRBV27; CDR3 DNA: TGTGCCAGCAGTTCGCTAATGGGCCTTAGTATGGACGGACGGTATAATTCACCCCTCCACTTT; CDR3 protein: CASSSLMGLSMDGRYNSPLHF
clone size: NA; J gene: TRBJ1-6; D gene: TRBD1; V gene: TRBV12-3/TRBV12-4; CDR3 DNA: TGTGCCAGCAGTGCGGGACAGGGGCTCAACAATTCACCCCTCCACTTT; CDR3 protein: CASSAGQGLNNSPLHF
clone size: NA; J gene: TRBJ1-4; D gene: TRBD1; V gene: TRBV7-2; CDR3 DNA: TGTGCCAGCAGCTTAGAGTCCCGGGACAGCGCACCCTTTTTTAATGAAAAACTGTTTTTT; CDR3 protein: CASSLESRDSAPFFNEKLFF
clone size: many; J gene: TRBJ2-2; D gene: TRBD1; V gene: TRBV18; CDR3 DNA: TGTGCCAGCTCACCGAGGACAGGAGCCAACACCGGGGAGCTGTTTTTT; CDR3 protein: CASSPRTGANTGELFF
clone size: few; J gene: TRBJ1-1; D gene: NA; V gene: TRBV12-3/TRBV12-4; CDR3 DNA: TGTGCCAGCAGTTTAAGACGGGCGAACACTGAAGCTTTCTTT; CDR3 protein: CASSLRRANTEAFF
clone size: few; J gene: TRBJ2-7; D gene: TRBD1; V gene: TRBV27; CDR3 DNA: TGTGCCAGCAGGGCGGACAGGGGGTCTACCTACGAGCAGTACTTC; CDR3 protein: CASRADRGSTYEQYF
clone size: few; J gene: TRBJ1-2; D gene: NA; V gene: TRBV10-3; CDR3 DNA: TGTGCCATCAGTGAGGGGTTTGCCTATGGCTACACCTTC; CDR3 protein: CAISEGFAYGYTF
clone size: many; J gene: TRBJ2-4; D gene: NA; V gene: TRBV6-5; CDR3 DNA: TGTGCCAGCAGTTACGGGGGGATTGGGGACATTCAGTACTTC; CDR3 protein: CASSYGGIGDIQYF
clone size: few; J gene: TRBJ2-2; D gene: NA; V gene: TRBV20-1; CDR3 DNA: TGCAGTGCTAGTCGCACAGGGATCGGTTCCGGGGAGCTGTTTTTT; CDR3 protein: CSASRTGIGSGELFF
clone size: many; J gene: TRBJ1-2; D gene: NA; V gene: TRBV5-1; CDR3 DNA: TGCGCCAGCAGCCCGGAGGGGAGCTATGGCTACACCTTC; CDR3 protein: CASSPEGSYGYTF
clone size: few; J gene: TRBJ1-1; D gene: TRBD1; V gene: TRBV13; CDR3 DNA: TGTGCCAGCAGCTCGAATGGACAGGGGAACACTGAAGCTTTCTTT; CDR3 protein: CASSSNGQGNTEAFF
clone size: few; J gene: TRBJ1-5; D gene: NA; V gene: TRBV12-5; CDR3 DNA: TGTGCTAGTGGTTTGGACAGTGATCAGCCCCAGCATTTT; CDR3 protein: CASGLDSDQPQHF
clone size: once; J gene: TRBJ2-1; D gene: TRBD2; V gene: TRBV4-3; CDR3 DNA: TGCGCCAGCAGCCTAGGGGCTAGCGGGGGTTACAATGAGCAGTTCTTC; CDR3 protein: CASSLGASGGYNEQFF